This TCR beta chain was sequenced for a study of OX40 agonist ivuxolimab in advanced cancers. The overall study: Ivuxolimab is an agonistic anti-OX40 (CD134) antibody, and patients were treated with it. Participants, 65% to 85% male, averaged roughly 60 years of age, ranging from roughly 20 to 85.

The V and J ends lost 6 bases and 5 bases respectively, with 11 bases between them. CDR3 length equals 12 residues. Per the germline V gene, CDR1 is SQVTM and CDR2 is ANQGSEA. Turning to this clone: The antigen is not known.

TCRdb keeps only in-frame clones here, not all; method: immunoSEQ multiplex PCR. There are approximately 69,000 clones in the sample; around four fifths occur only once, and approximately 2.1% lies in the top ten. Study-wide results and caveats: Nonresponders, in some cases, also had low normalized T-cell clonal expansion. At 0.1 to 3.0 mg/kg, CD4+ and CD8+ blood T cells expanded clonally by week 6.

The J gene is TRBJ2-1, the V gene TRBV29-1; D not certain. Here the sequenced sample was CD4+ or CD8+ T cells sorted from blood, taken in a trial of the OX40 agonist ivuxolimab. The TCR was taken from an adult with an advanced solid tumor such as melanoma, head and neck, liver or kidney cancer. CDR3: CSVLPRDNEQFF. In DNA, the CDR3 is TGCAGCGTCCTACCGAGAGACAATGAGCAGTTCTTC.